This T cell receptor (beta chain) was recorded in a study of cytomegalovirus exposure and HLA in healthy donors. Study results and limitations: TCR beta chains numbering more than 150 were designated cytomegalovirus-associated. Subsequent analysis of the 95 to 150 validation repertoires found a tendency for first-cohort TCR clusters to co-occur. Specificity for CMV antigens was confirmed in vitro for a few of the CMV-associated chains.

Method: immunoSEQ multiplex PCR; TCRdb's copy keeps in-frame clones and lacks some. Counted here are some 260,000 clones, 90% occurring once; the ten biggest clones make up 3.1%. The donors were part of the validation cohort, which consisted of under 150 subjects and was separate from the first cohort of about 670 subjects. Germline values: CDR1 MNHNS, CDR2 SASEGT. CDR3 length: 14 amino acids. V was pared by 2 bases and J by 9 bases, with 14 bases between. On this clone: Its specificity is not known.

Sequenced sample: PBMCs. The TCR comes from a woman between 25 and 40 years old in good health and CMV-seronegative. The chain couples TRBV6-1 to TRBJ2-1; perhaps TRBD2 as D (6 bases). CDR3 nucleotide sequence: TGTGCCAGCAGTGAATCGGAGGGACGGCGTGAGCAGTTCTTC. As protein: CASSESEGRREQFF.